Below, 23 T cell receptor beta chains from the same sample are listed, as sequenced in a study of T cells in localized non-small cell lung cancer. TCRdb's table, derived via immunoSEQ multiplex PCR, lists solely in-frame clones and lacks some. The sample yields roughly 3,500 clones, approximately 25% seen once. Sample: lung tumor tissue, taken before any cancer treatment. The receptors originated from a man aged 40 to 75 with stage II squamous cell lung carcinoma.

This chain connects TRBV5-1 to TRBJ2-6; D is ambiguous. V was clipped by 5 bases and J by 0 bases, with 6 bases between them. From germline, CDR1 is SGHRS and CDR2 YFSETQ. The CDR3 sequence is 14 residues long. The CDR3 loop is CASRQSSGANVLTF. CDR3 DNA: TGCGCCAGCAGGCAGTCCTCTGGGGCCAACGTCCTGACTTTC.

This clone was counted a few times. The chain combines TRBV28 with TRBJ1-2; D ambiguous. V was shortened by 5 bases and J by 4 bases, with 14 bases between the two germline ends. CDR1 is MDHEN and CDR2 is SYDVKM in the germline V gene. The CDR3 spans 14 residues. Here the CDR3 DNA reads TGTGCCAGCAGTCGAGTCGACCTTTCCTATGGCTACACCTTC. Its protein is CASSRVDLSYGYTF.

This chain joins TRBV18 and TRBJ1-1; D is ambiguous. From germline, CDR1 is KGHSH and CDR2 LQKENI. The CDR3 sequence is 15 residues long. Between the trimmed V and J ends, which lost 6 bases and 0 bases, there was a span of 14 bases. CDR3 region: CASSPRGEVNTEAFF. CDR3 coding DNA: TGTGCCAGCTCCCCCCGGGGAGAGGTGAACACTGAAGCTTTCTTT.

By sample share, this clone is medium-sized. The V gene is TRBV6-8, the J gene TRBJ1-3; D perhaps matches TRBD1 (5 bases). CDR1 and CDR2 (germline): MNHGY, SAAAGT. The CDR3 is 16 residues long. V was shortened by 5 bases and J by 0 bases, with 14 bases between the two germline ends. The CDR3 reads CASSGADNPSGNTIYF. The CDR3 DNA sequence: TGTGCCAGCAGTGGGGCGGACAATCCCTCTGGAAACACCATATATTTT.

The V call is TRBV11-3, the J call TRBJ1-2; tentative D call: TRBD1 (5 bases). The ends were cut back, 1 base at V and 2 bases at J, with 8 bases in the middle. Germline V CDR1 and CDR2: SGHNT, YENEEA. This CDR3 contains 14 residues. In DNA form, the CDR3 reads TGTGCCAGCAGCTTAGTTCCAGGGAACTATGGCTACACCTTC. As protein: CASSLVPGNYGYTF.

This clone has a handful of counts. The chain is built from TRBV11-3 and TRBJ2-1, with D tentatively TRBD1 (6 bases). Germline-derived CDR1 and CDR2 are SGHNT and YENEEA. V lost 2 bases to trimming and J lost 9 bases, with 14 bases between them. There are 14 residues in the CDR3. DNA of the CDR3: TGTGCCAGCAGCTTAAACCTGCAAGGGGGTGAGCAGTTCTTC. This translates into CASSLNLQGGEQFF. Together with reference TRBV11-3 and TRBJ2-1, the CDR3 gives the full variable domain: EAGVVQSPRYKIIEKKQPVAFWCNPISGHNTLYWYLQNLGQGPELLIRYENEEAVDDSQLPKDRFSAERLKGVDSTLKIQPAELGDSAVYLCASSLNLQGGEQFFGPGTRLTVL.

This clone is medium-sized. The chain recombines TRBV11-3 with TRBJ1-1; TRBD1 might be the D (5 bases). The CDR3 is made up of 14 amino acids. CDR1 SGHNT and CDR2 YENEEA come from the germline V gene. V dropped 0 bases and J dropped 6 bases, with 11 bases sitting between them. The DNA for the CDR3 is TGTGCCAGCAGCTTAGAGCAGGGTGTCTCTGAAGCTTTCTTT. Translation gives CASSLEQGVSEAFF.

The sample holds a few counts of this clone. The V call is TRBV6-7, the J call TRBJ2-1; D is unresolved. TRBV6-7 is labeled an ORF, and its function is uncertain. This CDR3 has 12 residues. V was cut by 0 bases and J by 7 bases, with 4 bases left in between. This CDR3 is CASSYSNNEQFF. CDR3 coding DNA: TGTGCCAGCAGTTACTCGAATAATGAGCAGTTCTTC.

This chain connects TRBV7-6 to TRBJ2-2, with no clear D. V lost 3 bases to trimming and J lost 2 bases, with 13 bases between them. CDR3 size: 16 residues. Germline V CDR1 and CDR2: SGHVS, FNYEAQ. This CDR3 reads CASSFYNGLNTGELFF. The DNA of the CDR3 is TGTGCCAGCAGCTTTTACAATGGGCTCAACACCGGGGAGCTGTTTTTT.

By sample fraction, this clone is medium-sized. V and J are TRBV11-3 and TRBJ2-7, with 8 bases that match TRBD2. The CDR3 sequence is 15 residues long. Germline lookup yields CDR1 SGHNT and CDR2 YENEEA. Losses at the gene ends were 2 bases for V and 0 bases for J; bases not matched to a gene: 3. This chain's CDR3 is CASSLTAGDSYEQYF. In DNA, the CDR3 is TGTGCCAGCAGCTTAACAGCGGGGGACTCCTACGAGCAGTACTTC.

The rearrangement links TRBV11-3 to TRBJ2-5; the D gene is possibly TRBD2 (5 bases). Between the trimmed V and J ends, which lost 5 bases and 5 bases, there was a span of 21 bases. The CDR3 runs 16 residues. Germline CDR1 reads SGHNT; CDR2 reads YENEEA. The CDR3 here is CASSPLVGVVGETQYF. The CDR3 bases are TGTGCCAGCAGCCCCCTAGTGGGAGTAGTTGGGGAGACCCAGTACTTC.

The rearrangement joins TRBV28 to TRBJ2-3, with 12 bases aligning to TRBD2. There are 16 residues in the CDR3. V was clipped by 6 bases and J by 2 bases; unmatched bases: 6. CDR1 is MDHEN, CDR2 SYDVKM, per germline. CDR3 sequence reads: CASRPLAGGFTDTQYF. Here the CDR3 DNA reads TGTGCCAGCAGGCCTCTAGCGGGAGGGTTCACAGATACGCAGTATTTT.

This clone appeared a few times. The chain's CDR3 is CASSSRQGSTEAFF. The CDR3 DNA follows: TGTGCCAGCAGCTCTAGACAGGGTAGCACTGAAGCTTTCTTT. The chain carries TRBV11-3 and TRBJ1-1, with TRBD1 matching 7 bases. The V gene's germline CDR1 is SGHNT and CDR2 YENEEA. The CDR3 consists of 14 residues. The J segment lost 4 bases and the V segment lost 4 bases, leaving 6 bases of the junction unmatched.

The chain has TRBV19 and TRBJ2-2, with D perhaps TRBD1 (6 bases). The CDR3 contains 14 residues. The germline V gene encodes CDR1 LNHDA and CDR2 SQIVND (reference sequence). Trimming stripped 2 bases from V and 8 bases from J, with 12 bases between. The CDR3 coding sequence is TGTGCCAGTAGTATACCAGGGGCAAGAGGGGAGCTGTTTTTT. Translating gives CASSIPGARGELFF.

This clone qualifies as medium-sized. This chain connects TRBV6-1 to TRBJ1-3; D unclear. The CDR3 runs to 13 residues. Germline V lookup: CDR1 MNHNS, CDR2 SASEGT. Trimming removed 1 base from V and 4 bases from J, with 5 bases in between. CDR3: CASSEEQGNTIYF. CDR3 sequence (DNA): TGTGCCAGCAGTGAAGAGCAGGGAAACACCATATATTTT.

The table lists this clone with many counts. This chain connects TRBV7-2 to TRBJ1-2; D might be TRBD1 (6 bases). The ends were cut back, 5 bases at V and 4 bases at J, with 11 bases in the middle. Germline values: CDR1 SGHTA, CDR2 FQGNSA. The CDR3 is made up of 13 amino acids. CDR3 amino acids: CASSQGQRYGYTF. The CDR3 DNA reads as TGTGCCAGCAGCCAGGGGCAGCGCTATGGCTACACCTTC.

The chain links TRBV10-3 to TRBJ2-2, with 7 bases lining up with TRBD1. The CDR3 spans 12 residues. Germline loops: CDR1 ENHRY, CDR2 SYGVKD. The CDR3 bases are TGTGCAACAGGGGAAAACACCGGGGAGCTGTTTTTT. This encodes CATGENTGELFF.

The chain uses TRBV9 and TRBJ1-2; no firm D call. Between the trimmed V and J ends, which lost 4 bases and 1 base, there was a span of 20 bases. The CDR3 runs 17 residues. The germline CDR1 and CDR2 sequences are SGDLS and YYNGEE. The CDR3 here is CASSPTAGESYNYGYTF. The CDR3 DNA sequence: TGTGCCAGCAGCCCCACAGCTGGGGAGAGTTATAACTATGGCTACACCTTC.

The chain has TRBV6-8 and TRBJ2-7; 8 bases fit TRBD1. The V segment lost 1 base and the J segment 9 bases; nucleotides outside the gene matches: 17. The germline CDR1 and CDR2 sequences are MNHGY and SAAAGT. The CDR3 length is 17 residues. CDR3 amino acids: CASSYFLPGQDLRGQYF. The CDR3 nucleotides read TGTGCCAGCAGTTACTTCCTACCGGGACAGGACCTACGAGGGCAGTACTTC.

Sample share makes this clone medium-sized. This chain connects TRBV6-8 to TRBJ1-1; D is undetermined. V was clipped by 2 bases and J by 1 base, with 8 bases between them. The CDR3 spans 14 residues. Per germline, CDR1 MNHGY and CDR2 SAAAGT. The CDR3 DNA is TGTGCCAGCAGTTACCAGCCGACGAACACTGAAGCTTTCTTT. Its translation is CASSYQPTNTEAFF.

This clone appeared a few times. The rearrangement uses TRBV6-8 and TRBJ1-1, with 9 bases that match TRBD1. The germline V gene encodes CDR1 MNHGY and CDR2 SAAAGT. Losses at the gene ends were 5 bases for V and 5 bases for J; bases not matched to a gene: 12. CDR3 length: 16 residues. The CDR3 DNA is TGTGCCAGCAGTCCACTCCTGGGACAGGGAGGGACTGAAGCTTTCTTT. As protein: CASSPLLGQGGTEAFF.

This rearrangement joins TRBV6-8 to TRBJ2-1; D not certain. The CDR3 consists of 14 residues. V was cut by 5 bases and J by 6 bases, with 14 bases left in between. The germline V gene encodes CDR1 MNHGY and CDR2 SAAAGT. CDR3 sequence reads: CASSRQSEFNEQFF. DNA of the CDR3: TGTGCCAGCAGTCGACAATCGGAGTTCAATGAGCAGTTCTTC.

This clone is medium-sized within its sample. V is TRBV11-3 and J is TRBJ2-7, with D perhaps matching TRBD1 or TRBD2 (5 bases each). CDR1 is SGHNT and CDR2 is YENEEA in the germline V gene. Trimming removed 1 base at V and 2 bases at J, with 12 bases between. This CDR3 has 15 residues. The CDR3 reads CASSLGGRITYEQYF. DNA of the CDR3: TGTGCCAGCAGCTTAGGGGGACGCATTACCTACGAGCAGTACTTC.